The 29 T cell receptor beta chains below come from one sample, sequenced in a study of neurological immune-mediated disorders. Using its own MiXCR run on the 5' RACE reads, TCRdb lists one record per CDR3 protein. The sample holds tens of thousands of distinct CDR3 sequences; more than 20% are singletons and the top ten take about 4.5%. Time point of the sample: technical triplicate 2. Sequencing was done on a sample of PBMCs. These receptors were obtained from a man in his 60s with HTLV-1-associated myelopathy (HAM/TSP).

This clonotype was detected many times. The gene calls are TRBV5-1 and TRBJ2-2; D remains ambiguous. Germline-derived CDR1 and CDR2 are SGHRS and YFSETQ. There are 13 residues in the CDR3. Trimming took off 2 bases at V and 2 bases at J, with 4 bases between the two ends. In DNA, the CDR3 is TGCGCCAGCAGCTTAGATAACACCGGGGAGCTGTTTTTT. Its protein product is CASSLDNTGELFF.

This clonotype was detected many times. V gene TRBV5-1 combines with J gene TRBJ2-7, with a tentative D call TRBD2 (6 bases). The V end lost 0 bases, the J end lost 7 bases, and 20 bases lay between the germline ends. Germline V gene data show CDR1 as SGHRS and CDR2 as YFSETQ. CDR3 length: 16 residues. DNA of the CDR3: TGCGCCAGCAGCTTGGAAGGTAGCGGCGCCTCCAGGGAGCAGTACTTC. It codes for CASSLEGSGASREQYF.

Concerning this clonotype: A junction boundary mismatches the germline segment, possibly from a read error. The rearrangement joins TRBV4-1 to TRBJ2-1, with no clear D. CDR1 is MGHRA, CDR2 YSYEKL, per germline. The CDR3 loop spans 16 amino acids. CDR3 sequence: CASIQERALSYNEQFF. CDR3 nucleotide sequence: TGCGCCAGCATCCAAGAAAGGGCGCTCTCCTACAATGAGCAGTTCTTC.

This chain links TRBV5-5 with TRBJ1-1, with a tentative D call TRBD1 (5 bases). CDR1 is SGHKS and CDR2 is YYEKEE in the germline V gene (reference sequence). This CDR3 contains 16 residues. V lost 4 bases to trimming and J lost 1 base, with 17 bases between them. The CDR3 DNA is TGTGCCAGCAGCCCGTCGCCCCGGACACAGAACACTGAAGCTTTCTTT. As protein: CASSPSPRTQNTEAFF.

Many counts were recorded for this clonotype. The CDR3 region is CSASRTGGGTDTQYF. The CDR3 DNA reads as TGCAGTGCTAGTAGAACAGGGGGAGGAACAGATACGCAGTATTTT. The chain combines TRBV20-1 with TRBJ2-3; 8 bases fit TRBD1. The CDR3 extends over 15 amino acids. Germline lookup yields CDR1 DFQATT and CDR2 SNEGSKA (reference sequence). V trimming: 3 bases; J trimming: 3 bases; junction bases outside the gene matches: 8.

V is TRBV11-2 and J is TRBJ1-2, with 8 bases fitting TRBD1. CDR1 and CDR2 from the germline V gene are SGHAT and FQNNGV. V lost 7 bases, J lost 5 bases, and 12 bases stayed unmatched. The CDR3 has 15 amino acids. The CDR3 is CASTTHWTGRYGYTF. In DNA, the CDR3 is TGTGCCAGCACGACCCATTGGACAGGGAGGTATGGCTACACCTTC.

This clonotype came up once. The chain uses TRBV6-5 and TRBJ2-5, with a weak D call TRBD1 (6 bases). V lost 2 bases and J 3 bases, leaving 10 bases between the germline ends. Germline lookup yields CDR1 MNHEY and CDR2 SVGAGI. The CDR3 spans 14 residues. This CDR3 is CASSYRGGEETQYF. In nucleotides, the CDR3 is TGTGCCAGCAGTTACAGAGGGGGAGAAGAGACCCAGTACTTC.

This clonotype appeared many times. This CDR3 reads CSATGTGATNEKLFF. CDR3 sequence (DNA): TGCAGTGCCACCGGGACAGGCGCAACTAATGAAAAACTGTTTTTT. The V gene is TRBV20-1, the J gene TRBJ1-4; 8 bases map to TRBD1. The CDR3 consists of 15 residues. Per germline, CDR1 DFQATT and CDR2 SNEGSKA (reference sequence). After removal of 6 bases from V and 0 bases from J, the junction contained 6 bases not matched to a gene.

CDR3 in amino acids: CASSPRGTPDEQFF. CDR3 nucleotides: TGCGCCAGCAGCCCGAGGGGGACTCCGGATGAGCAGTTCTTC. The chain has TRBV5-1 and TRBJ2-1; either TRBD1 or TRBD2 may supply D (6 bases each). Germline loops: CDR1 SGHRS, CDR2 YFSETQ. CDR3 size: 14 residues. The V and J ends lost 4 bases and 8 bases respectively, with 16 bases between them.

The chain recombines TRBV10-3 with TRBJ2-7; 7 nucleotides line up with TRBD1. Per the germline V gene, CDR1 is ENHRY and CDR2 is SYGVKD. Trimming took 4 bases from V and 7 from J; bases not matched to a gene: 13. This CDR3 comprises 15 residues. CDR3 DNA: TGTGCCATCAGTGGGATCGTAAAGGGGGCAAGGGAGCAGTACTTC. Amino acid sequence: CAISGIVKGAREQYF.

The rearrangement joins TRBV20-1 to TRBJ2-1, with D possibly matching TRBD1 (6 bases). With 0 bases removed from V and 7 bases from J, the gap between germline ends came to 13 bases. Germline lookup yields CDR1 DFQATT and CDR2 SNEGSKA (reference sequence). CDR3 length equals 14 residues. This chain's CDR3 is CSARDTGTRNEQFF. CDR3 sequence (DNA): TGCAGTGCTAGAGATACAGGGACGAGGAATGAGCAGTTCTTC.

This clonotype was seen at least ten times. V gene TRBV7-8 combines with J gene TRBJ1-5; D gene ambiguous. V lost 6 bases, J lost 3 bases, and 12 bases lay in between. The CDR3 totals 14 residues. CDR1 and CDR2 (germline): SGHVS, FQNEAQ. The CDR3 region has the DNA TGTGCCAGCAGTTCCTTGCACCTCAATCAGCCCCAGCATTTT. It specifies CASSSLHLNQPQHF.

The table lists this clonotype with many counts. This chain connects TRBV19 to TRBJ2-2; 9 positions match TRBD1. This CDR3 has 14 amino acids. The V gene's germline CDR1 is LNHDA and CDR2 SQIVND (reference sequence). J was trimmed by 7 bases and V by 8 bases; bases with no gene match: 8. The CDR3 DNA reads TGTGCCAGTGCCCGGACAGGGGAATTCGGGGAGCTGTTTTTT. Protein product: CASARTGEFGELFF.

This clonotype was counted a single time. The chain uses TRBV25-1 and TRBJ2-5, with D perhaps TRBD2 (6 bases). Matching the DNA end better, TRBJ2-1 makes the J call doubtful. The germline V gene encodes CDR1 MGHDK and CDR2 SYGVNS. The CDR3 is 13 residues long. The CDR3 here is CASKLAAYNEQFF. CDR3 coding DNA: TGTGCCAGCAAACTAGCAGCCTACAATGAGCAGTTCTTC.

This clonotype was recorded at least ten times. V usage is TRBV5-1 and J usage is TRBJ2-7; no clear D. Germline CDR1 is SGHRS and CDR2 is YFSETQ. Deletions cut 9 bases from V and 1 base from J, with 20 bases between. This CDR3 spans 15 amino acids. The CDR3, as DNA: TGCGCCACCCGAATCGAGAGTGTGAGTTCCTACGAGCAGTACTTC. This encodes CATRIESVSSYEQYF.

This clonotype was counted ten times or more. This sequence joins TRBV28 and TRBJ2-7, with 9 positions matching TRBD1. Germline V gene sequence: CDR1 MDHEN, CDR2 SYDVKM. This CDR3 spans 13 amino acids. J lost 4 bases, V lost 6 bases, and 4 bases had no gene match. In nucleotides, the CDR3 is TGTGCCAGCAGCCGACAGGGGGGGTACGAGCAGTACTTC. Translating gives CASSRQGGYEQYF.

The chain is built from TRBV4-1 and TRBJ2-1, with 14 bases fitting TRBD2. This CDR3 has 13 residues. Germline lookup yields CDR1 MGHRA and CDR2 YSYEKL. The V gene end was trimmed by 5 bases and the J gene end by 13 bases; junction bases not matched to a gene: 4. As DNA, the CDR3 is TGCGCCAGCAGCAAGGGGACTAGCGGGAGTCAGTTCTTC. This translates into CASSKGTSGSQFF.

CDR3 nucleotides: TGTGCCAGCAAGGGACAGGGGTACGAGCAGTACTTC. This codes for CASKGQGYEQYF. V is TRBV27 and J is TRBJ2-7; 10 bases align to TRBD1. The CDR3 is 12 amino acids. V lost 7 bases and J lost 4; bases outside the gene matches: 1. CDR1 MNHEY and CDR2 SMNVEV come from the germline V gene (reference sequence).

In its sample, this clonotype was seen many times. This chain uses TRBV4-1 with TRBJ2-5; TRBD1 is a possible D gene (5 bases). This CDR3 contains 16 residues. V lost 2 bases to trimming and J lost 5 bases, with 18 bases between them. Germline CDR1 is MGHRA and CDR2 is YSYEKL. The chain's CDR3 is CASSQQQGTFAETQYF. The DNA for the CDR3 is TGCGCCAGCAGCCAACAGCAGGGAACGTTCGCCGAGACCCAGTACTTC.

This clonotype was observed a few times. The CDR3: CASRTSGLNTEAFF. The CDR3 coding sequence is TGTGCCAGTAGAACCTCAGGGTTGAACACTGAAGCTTTCTTT. This chain connects TRBV19 to TRBJ1-1; tentative D call: TRBD1 (5 bases). V lost 6 bases to trimming and J lost 0 bases, with 11 bases between them. Germline V gives CDR1 LNHDA, CDR2 SQIVND (reference sequence). The length of the CDR3 is 14 residues.

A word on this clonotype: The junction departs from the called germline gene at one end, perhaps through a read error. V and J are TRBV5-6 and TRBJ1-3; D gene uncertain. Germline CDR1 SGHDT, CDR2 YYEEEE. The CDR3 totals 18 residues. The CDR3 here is CASSLGSSSLVSGNTIYF. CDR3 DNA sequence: TGTGCCAGCAGTTTGGGCAGCAGTTCCTTAGTCTCTGGAAACACCATATATTTT.

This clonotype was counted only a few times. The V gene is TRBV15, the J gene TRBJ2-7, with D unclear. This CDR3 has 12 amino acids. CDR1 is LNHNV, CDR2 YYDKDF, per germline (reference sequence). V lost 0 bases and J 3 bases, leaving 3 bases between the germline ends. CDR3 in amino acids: CATSREGYEQYF. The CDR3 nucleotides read TGTGCCACCAGCAGAGAAGGCTACGAGCAGTACTTC. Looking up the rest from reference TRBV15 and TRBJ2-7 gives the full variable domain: DAMVIQNPRYQVTQFGKPVTLSCSQTLNHNVMYWYQQKSSQAPKLLFHYYDKDFNNEADTPDNFQSRRPNTSFCFLDIRSPGLGDTAMYLCATSREGYEQYFGPGTRLTVT.

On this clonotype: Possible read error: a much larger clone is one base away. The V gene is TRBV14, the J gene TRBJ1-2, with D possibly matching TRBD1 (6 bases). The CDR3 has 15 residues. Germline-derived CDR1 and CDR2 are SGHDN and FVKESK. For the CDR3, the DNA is TGTGCCAGCAGTTTATTGGGGGCCTCTAACTATGGCAACACCTTC. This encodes CASSLLGASNYGNTF.

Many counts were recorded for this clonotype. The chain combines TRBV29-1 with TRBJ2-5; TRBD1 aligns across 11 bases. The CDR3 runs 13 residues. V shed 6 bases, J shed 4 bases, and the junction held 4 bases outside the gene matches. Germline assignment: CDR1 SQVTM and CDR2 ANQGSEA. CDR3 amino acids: CSVGDRGAETQYF. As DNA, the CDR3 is TGCAGCGTGGGGGACAGGGGGGCAGAGACCCAGTACTTC.

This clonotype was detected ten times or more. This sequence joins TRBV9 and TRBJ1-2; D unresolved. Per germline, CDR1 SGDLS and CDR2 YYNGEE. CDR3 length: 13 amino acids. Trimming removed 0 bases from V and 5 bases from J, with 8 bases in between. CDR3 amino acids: CASSVGTEYGYTF. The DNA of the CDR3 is TGTGCCAGCAGCGTAGGCACAGAATATGGCTACACCTTC.

The CDR3 sequence is CASSWGAGAVVQFF. CDR3 nucleotide sequence: TGCGCCAGCAGCTGGGGAGCGGGAGCGGTAGTGCAGTTCTTC. V usage is TRBV5-1 and J usage is TRBJ2-1; the match to TRBD2 covers 8 bases. Looked up from germline, CDR1 is SGHRS and CDR2 is YFSETQ. This CDR3 spans 14 amino acids. V was clipped by 3 bases and J by 12 bases; unmatched bases: 11.

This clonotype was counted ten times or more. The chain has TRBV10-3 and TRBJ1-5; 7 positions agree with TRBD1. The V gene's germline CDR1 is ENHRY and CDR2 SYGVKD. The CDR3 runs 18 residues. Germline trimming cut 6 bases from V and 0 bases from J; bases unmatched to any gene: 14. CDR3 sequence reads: CAIRTGTDDINSNQPQHF. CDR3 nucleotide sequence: TGTGCCATCAGAACCGGGACAGATGATATTAATAGCAATCAGCCCCAGCATTTT.

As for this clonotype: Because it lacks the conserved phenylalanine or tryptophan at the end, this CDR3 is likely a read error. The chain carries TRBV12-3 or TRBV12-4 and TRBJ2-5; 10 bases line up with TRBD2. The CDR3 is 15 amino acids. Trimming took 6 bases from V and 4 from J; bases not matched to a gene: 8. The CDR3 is CASRSLAGVGETQYL. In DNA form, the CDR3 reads TGTGCCAGCAGGTCCCTAGCGGGAGTGGGAGAGACCCAGTACTTA.

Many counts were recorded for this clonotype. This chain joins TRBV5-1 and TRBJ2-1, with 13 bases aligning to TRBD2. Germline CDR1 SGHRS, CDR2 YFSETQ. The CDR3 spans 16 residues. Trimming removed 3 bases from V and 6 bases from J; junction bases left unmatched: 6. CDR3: CASSSTGLAGPNEQFF. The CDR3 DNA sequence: TGCGCCAGCAGCTCGACGGGACTAGCGGGACCCAATGAGCAGTTCTTC.